These T cell receptor beta chains were read from a single sample in a study of glioma-infiltrating T cells. TCRdb re-analysed the multiplex PCR reads in MiXCR, keeping a single row per CDR3 protein. The sample lists about 110,000 distinct CDR3 sequences, around 25% occurring once. The sequencing input was glioma tissue, nonneoplastic brain tissue, or PBMCs (not recorded which). These receptors all stem from a human donor with low-grade glioma or glioblastoma, undergoing nonglioma brain surgery, or in good health (not recorded which). CDR3s include the opening cysteine and the closing phenylalanine or tryptophan. D genes are given only for firm matches. Clone size, where shown, is once, few, many, or a class for clones that have expanded.

>TRBV9|NA|NA|TRBJ2-4
CASSDPLDQAKNIQYF
TGTGCCAGCAGCGACCCGTTAGACCAGGCCAAAAACATTCAGTACTTC
>TRBV7-9|TRBD1|NA|TRBJ1-2
CASSFSGQNGYTF
TGTGCCAGCAGTTTCTCGGGACAGAATGGCTACACCTTC
>TRBV5-5|NA|NA|TRBJ2-1
CASTQEGFYNEQFF
TGTGCCAGCACTCAGGAGGGATTCTACAATGAGCAGTTCTTC
>TRBV5-6|TRBD1|NA|TRBJ2-5
CASSTPGTGEETQYF
TGTGCCAGCAGCACCCCCGGGACAGGGGAAGAGACCCAGTACTTC
>TRBV28|TRBD1|many|TRBJ2-7
CASRPTDRVGYEQYF
TGTGCCAGCAGGCCAACCGACAGGGTTGGGTACGAGCAGTACTTC
>TRBV20-1|NA|NA|TRBJ2-7
CSASGGSPSYEQYF
TGCAGTGCTAGTGGCGGATCCCCCTCCTACGAGCAGTACTTC
>TRBV7-2|TRBD2|NA|TRBJ2-3
CASSFTSGGADTQYF
TGTGCCAGCAGCTTCACTAGCGGGGGAGCAGATACGCAGTATTTT
>TRBV27|NA|many|TRBJ2-7
CASSLLVRPYEQYF
TGTGCCAGCAGTTTGCTAGTACGCCCCTACGAGCAGTACTTC
>TRBV10-2|NA|many|TRBJ2-1
CASSESSGYNEQFF
TGCGCCAGCAGTGAGAGTAGCGGATACAATGAGCAGTTCTTC
>TRBV28|TRBD2|many|TRBJ2-1
CASNLAGSRNEQFF
TGTGCCAGCAACCTAGCGGGAAGTCGTAATGAGCAGTTCTTC
>TRBV3-1|TRBD2|many|TRBJ2-3
CASSQVGRRGGGDTQYF
TGTGCCAGCAGCCAAGTAGGCAGGCGGGGGGGCGGTGATACGCAGTATTTT
>TRBV29-1|TRBD2|few|TRBJ2-3
CSVDGLAGDTQYF
TGCAGCGTTGACGGACTAGCGGGAGATACGCAGTATTTT
>TRBV11-1|NA|many|TRBJ2-7
CASSPASYEQYF
TGTGCCAGCAGCCCAGCCTCCTACGAGCAGTACTTC
>TRBV6-2/TRBV6-3|TRBD2|many|TRBJ2-3
CASGPAGGDTQYF
TGTGCAAGCGGTCCAGCGGGGGGAGATACGCAGTATTTT
>TRBV19|NA|many|TRBJ1-6
CASSTSKFRLNSPLHF
TGTGCCAGTAGTACATCGAAATTCCGTCTAAATTCACCCCTCCACTTT
>TRBV7-2|NA|many|TRBJ2-1
CASSLVTSNPYNEQFF
TGTGCCAGCAGCTTGGTTACTAGCAACCCCTACAATGAGCAGTTCTTC
>TRBV27|NA|many|TRBJ1-1
CASSYRTANTEAFF
TGTGCCAGCAGTTATCGGACGGCGAACACTGAAGCTTTCTTT
>TRBV18|TRBD1|many|TRBJ2-3
CASSPLRDRLTDTQYF
TGTGCCAGCTCACCTCTCCGGGACAGGCTCACAGATACGCAGTATTTT
>TRBV29-1|TRBD1|many|TRBJ2-1
CSVRTGPYNEQFF
TGCAGCGTCCGGACAGGGCCATACAATGAGCAGTTCTTC
>TRBV4-3|TRBD1|many|TRBJ1-6
CASSQGVGQGYSPLHF
TGCGCCAGCAGCCAAGGCGTAGGACAGGGGTACTCACCCCTCCACTTT
>TRBV4-3|TRBD1|many|TRBJ1-3
CASRDRVAGNTIYF
TGCGCCAGCAGAGACAGGGTAGCTGGAAACACCATATATTTT
>TRBV9|TRBD1|few|TRBJ2-7
CASSVGPGQGTYEQYF
TGTGCCAGCAGCGTAGGTCCGGGACAGGGGACCTACGAGCAGTACTTC
>TRBV9|TRBD1|many|TRBJ2-1
CASSQAGQGSYNEQFF
TGTGCCAGCAGTCAAGCGGGACAGGGCTCCTACAATGAGCAGTTCTTC
>TRBV28|NA|NA|TRBJ2-1
CAIRGISYEQFF
TGTGCCATTCGGGGGATATCCTACGAGCAGTTCTTC